The source of this T cell receptor (beta chain) is a study of blood T cell repertoires in COVID-19. The overall study: The analysed material was cDNA or gDNA that came from T cells, B-cell-depleted T cells, or PBMCs.

Original handling: Counts of nucleated cells, estimated from reference gene primer amplification, were obtained. Profiled with immunoSEQ multiplex PCR; TCRdb holds only in-frame clones, not every one. That table gives V, J and clone size, and the DNA gave D and trimming. The sample contains about 140,000 clones, roughly 80% of which appear only once. CDR3 length: 13 residues. V shed 3 bases, J shed 9 bases, and the junction held 10 bases outside the gene matches. Germline V lookup: CDR1 GTSNPN, CDR2 SVGIG (reference sequence). The chain links TRBV30 to TRBJ2-7; 8 nucleotides agree with TRBD2. The TCR sequence derives from a woman aged 60-75 years with acute or convalescent COVID-19. The specimen was peripheral blood. The CDR3 nucleotides read TGTGCCTGGAGCCGGTCGGGAGGGCAGGGGCAGTACTTC. Translating gives CAWSRSGGQGQYF.